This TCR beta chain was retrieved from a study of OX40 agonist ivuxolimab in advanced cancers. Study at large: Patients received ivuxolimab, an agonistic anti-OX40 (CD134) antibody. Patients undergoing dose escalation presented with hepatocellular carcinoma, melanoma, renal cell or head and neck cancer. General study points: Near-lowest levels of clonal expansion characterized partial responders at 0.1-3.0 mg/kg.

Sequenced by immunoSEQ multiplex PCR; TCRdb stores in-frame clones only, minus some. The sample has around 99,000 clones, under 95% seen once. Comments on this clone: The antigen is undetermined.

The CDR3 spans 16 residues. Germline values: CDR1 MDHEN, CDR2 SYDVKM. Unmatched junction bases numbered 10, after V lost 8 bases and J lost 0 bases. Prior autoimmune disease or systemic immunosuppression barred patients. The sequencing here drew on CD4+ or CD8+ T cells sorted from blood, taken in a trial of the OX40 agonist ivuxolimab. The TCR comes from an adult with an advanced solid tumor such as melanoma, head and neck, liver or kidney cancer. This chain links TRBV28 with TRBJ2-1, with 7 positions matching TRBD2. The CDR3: CASPPDSGRSYNEQFF. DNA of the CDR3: TGTGCCAGCCCTCCGGATAGCGGGCGCTCCTACAATGAGCAGTTCTTC.